Included here is one T cell receptor (beta chain) sequence, with context. The CDR3 length is 12 residues. Trimming took off 2 bases at V and 9 bases at J, with 10 bases between the two ends. This entry is derived from a study of blood T cell repertoires in COVID-19. About the research overall: Samples of COVID-19 (acute and convalescent) were obtained from the United States, Italy and Spain. PBMCs, B-cell-depleted T cells, or T cells provided the cDNA or gDNA that made up the material.

In the original workflow: For nucleated cells, counts were estimated from reference gene primer amplification. Produced via immunoSEQ multiplex PCR; TCRdb's table is partial and in-frame only. V and J calls and clone size are as listed in that table; D and trimming were resolved from the DNA. Among about 150,000 clones, 86% were seen once, and the ten largest hold 3% to 4%. The chain uses TRBV12-3 or TRBV12-4 and TRBJ1-1; D is uncertain. Sequences were obtained from peripheral blood. The TCR was taken from a woman aged 70-85 years with acute or convalescent COVID-19. The CDR3 is CASSLNRYKAFF. The CDR3 DNA is TGTGCCAGCAGTTTAAATCGGTATAAAGCTTTCTTT.